This entry concerns a single T cell receptor (beta chain). Its antigen remains unknown. The repertoire was sequenced with immunoSEQ multiplex PCR; TCRdb's copy has only in-frame clones and lacks some. The sample lists around 10,000 clones; around nine tenths were seen once. The data originate from a study of stem cell transplantation in POMP-related autoinflammatory disease. About the research overall: The study hypothesized thymoproteasome defects skew the TRB repertoire via impaired CD8+ selection. CD8+ T cells were low and CD4+ cells naive-skewed before transplant. General study points: In PRAID patients, the number of distinct TRB V-J gene pairings was restricted. In patients with PRAID, every analyzed T-cell subset tended to show lower diversity and higher clonality.

This CDR3 is built from 17 residues. Per the germline V gene, CDR1 is MGHRA and CDR2 is YSYEKL. V lost 2 bases and J lost 0, with 17 bases in between. The sequenced sample was CD8+ T cells from PBMCs, obtained before stem cell transplantation. The rearrangement joins TRBV4-1 to TRBJ2-7, with D possibly TRBD1 on 6 matching bases. This receptor was obtained from a human donor with POMP-related autoinflammation and immune dysregulation (PRAID). This chain's CDR3 is CASSQFPGQQSSYEQYF. The CDR3 DNA sequence: TGCGCCAGCAGCCAATTCCCCGGACAGCAGAGCTCCTACGAGCAGTACTTC.